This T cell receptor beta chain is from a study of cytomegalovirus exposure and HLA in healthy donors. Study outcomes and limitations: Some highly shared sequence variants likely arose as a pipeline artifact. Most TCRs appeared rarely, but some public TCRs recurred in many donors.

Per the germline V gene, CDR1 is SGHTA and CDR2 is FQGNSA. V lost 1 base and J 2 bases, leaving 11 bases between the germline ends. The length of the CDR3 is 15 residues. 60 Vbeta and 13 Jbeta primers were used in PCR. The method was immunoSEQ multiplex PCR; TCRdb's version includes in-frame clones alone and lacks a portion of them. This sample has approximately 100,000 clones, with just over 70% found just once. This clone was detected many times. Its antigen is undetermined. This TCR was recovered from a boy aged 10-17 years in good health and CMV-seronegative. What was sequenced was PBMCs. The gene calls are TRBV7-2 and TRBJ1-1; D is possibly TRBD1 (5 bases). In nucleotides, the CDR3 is TGTGCCAGCAGCTTAGGGGGCAGTATTAACACTGAAGCTTTCTTT. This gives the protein CASSLGGSINTEAFF.